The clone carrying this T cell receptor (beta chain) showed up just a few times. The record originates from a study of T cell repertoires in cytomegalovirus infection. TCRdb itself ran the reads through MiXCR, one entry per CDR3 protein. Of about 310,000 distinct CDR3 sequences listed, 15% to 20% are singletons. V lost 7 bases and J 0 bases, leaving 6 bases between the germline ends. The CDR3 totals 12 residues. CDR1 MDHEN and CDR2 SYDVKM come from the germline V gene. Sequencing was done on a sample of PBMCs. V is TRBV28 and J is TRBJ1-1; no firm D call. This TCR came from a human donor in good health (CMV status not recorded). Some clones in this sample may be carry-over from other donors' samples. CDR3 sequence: CASNRVNTEAFF. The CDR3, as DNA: TGTGCCAGCAACCGGGTGAACACTGAAGCTTTCTTT.